The 5 T cell receptor beta chains below were found in one sample sequenced in a study of blood T cell repertoires in COVID-19. Libraries were prepared by immunoSEQ multiplex PCR; TCRdb keeps only in-frame clonotypes and omits some of them. The table lists around 240,000 clones, approximately 83% of them singletons. Sequenced material: peripheral blood. The receptors derive from a woman under 40 who had recovered from COVID-19.

Here the CDR3 DNA reads TGTGCCAGCACCTCCCAGGGAGCAGGGGCGTATGGCTACACCTTC. This translates into CASTSQGAGAYGYTF. The chain is built from TRBV7-9 and TRBJ1-2; TRBD1 is a possible D gene (6 bases). Per germline, CDR1 SEHNR and CDR2 FQNEAQ (reference sequence). The length of the CDR3 is 15 residues. Trimming stripped 7 bases from V and 5 bases from J, with 20 bases between.

CDR3: CASSLGYDRDGAQETQYF. CDR3 DNA sequence: TGTGCCAGCAGCTTAGGGTATGACAGGGATGGTGCTCAAGAGACCCAGTACTTC. V gene TRBV7-9 combines with J gene TRBJ2-5; 7 bases map to TRBD1. This CDR3 is built from 18 residues. V shed 1 base and J 2 bases; nucleotides not matched to a gene: 13. Germline V gene lookup returns CDR1 SEHNR and CDR2 FQNEAQ (reference sequence).

V gene TRBV2 combines with J gene TRBJ2-1; TRBD2 agrees at 12 bases. The CDR3 has 18 residues. Unmatched junction bases numbered 10, after V lost 7 bases and J lost 0 bases. The germline CDR1 and CDR2 sequences are SNHLY and FYNNEI. The CDR3 nucleotides read TGTGCCAGCATGGGACTAGCGGGCCCCCAAAGCTCCTACAATGAGCAGTTCTTC. It yields the protein CASMGLAGPQSSYNEQFF.

This clone has only a few counts. The chain has TRBV7-9 and TRBJ1-1; tentatively, D is TRBD1 (6 bases). CDR3 length equals 15 residues. V was cut by 5 bases and J by 0 bases, with 13 bases left in between. Germline-derived CDR1 and CDR2 are SEHNR and FQNEAQ (reference sequence). This CDR3 is CASSRRQELNTEAFF. CDR3 DNA sequence: TGTGCCAGCAGCAGAAGACAGGAGTTGAACACTGAAGCTTTCTTT.

The chain is built from TRBV9 and TRBJ1-1; D may be TRBD1 (5 bases). V lost 4 bases to trimming and J lost 3 bases, with 10 bases between them. Germline V gene sequence: CDR1 SGDLS, CDR2 YYNGEE. The CDR3 is 13 amino acids. The CDR3 nucleotides read TGTGCCAGCAGCACAGGCGGGGACACTGAAGCTTTCTTT. It codes for CASSTGGDTEAFF.